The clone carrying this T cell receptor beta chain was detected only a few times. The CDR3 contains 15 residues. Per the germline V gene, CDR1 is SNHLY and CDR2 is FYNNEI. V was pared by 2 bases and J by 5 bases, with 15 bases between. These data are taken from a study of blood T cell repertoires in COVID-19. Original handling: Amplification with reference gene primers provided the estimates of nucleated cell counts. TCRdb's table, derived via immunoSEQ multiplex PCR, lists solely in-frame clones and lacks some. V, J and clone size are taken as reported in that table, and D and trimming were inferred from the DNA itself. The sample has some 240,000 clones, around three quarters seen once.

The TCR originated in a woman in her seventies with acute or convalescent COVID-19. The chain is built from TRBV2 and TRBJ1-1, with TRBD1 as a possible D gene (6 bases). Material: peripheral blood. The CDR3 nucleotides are TGTGCCAGCAGTGAATCCGGGGGGGGCTTTACTGAAGCTTTCTTT. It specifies CASSESGGGFTEAFF.